The 20 T cell receptor beta chains given below trace back to one sample, sequenced in a study of cytomegalovirus exposure and HLA in healthy donors. Sequencing was performed with immunoSEQ multiplex PCR; in TCRdb, only in-frame clones are kept and a portion is missing. Of under 250,000 clones in the sample, 75% to 90% were seen once. The sample comprised PBMCs. These receptors all stem from a woman aged 18-29 years in good health and CMV-seronegative.

The chain couples TRBV1 to TRBJ1-5; the table calls TRBD1, which could not be checked here. TRBV1 is given as a pseudogene. There are 17 residues in the CDR3. CDR3 region: CTSSQDQGQVINQPQHF. In DNA, the CDR3 is TGCACCAGCAGCCAAGATCAGGGACAGGTGATCAATCAGCCCCAGCATTTT.

The CDR3: CASSSPNGQGERETQYF. As DNA, the CDR3 is TGTGCCAGTAGTTCCCCCAACGGACAGGGGGAGCGGGAGACCCAGTACTTC. The V call is TRBV19, the J call TRBJ2-5, with TRBD1 identical over 10 bases. Germline values: CDR1 LNHDA, CDR2 SQIVND (reference sequence). This CDR3 comprises 17 residues. The V segment lost 5 bases and the J segment 5 bases; nucleotides outside the gene matches: 14.

J is TRBJ2-7 and V is TRBV30, with 7 positions matching TRBD2. V was clipped by 6 bases and J by 1 base; unmatched bases: 3. Looked up from germline, CDR1 is GTSNPN and CDR2 is SVGIG (reference sequence). The CDR3 has 12 residues. The CDR3: CACGRTSYEQYF. The CDR3 DNA reads TGTGCCTGCGGGAGGACGTCCTACGAGCAGTACTTC.

This chain uses TRBV29-1 with TRBJ2-3; possibly TRBD2 for D (5 bases). This CDR3 is built from 15 residues. V was clipped by 8 bases and J by 0 bases, with 18 bases between them. Germline CDR1 and CDR2: SQVTM and ANQGSEA. As DNA, the CDR3 is TGCAGCCTTGCGGGCGGAAGCGGAAGCACAGATACGCAGTATTTT. It encodes CSLAGGSGSTDTQYF.

This clone was detected a few times. The chain combines TRBV4-1 with TRBJ2-7; D remains ambiguous. In germline, CDR1 is MGHRA, CDR2 YSYEKL. Trimming left V 3 bases short and J 0 bases short, with 12 bases between. The CDR3 covers 15 residues. This chain's CDR3 is CASSHIQASSYEQYF. CDR3 nucleotide sequence: TGCGCCAGCAGCCATATCCAGGCAAGCTCCTACGAGCAGTACTTC.

Turning to this clone: The junction and the germline gene differ at one end; a read error may be behind it. J is TRBJ2-7 and V is TRBV2; D remains ambiguous. The germline CDR1 and CDR2 sequences are SNHLY and FYNNEI. The CDR3 spans 15 residues. The CDR3 DNA sequence: TGTGCCAGCATTGAAGCTAGGTGGGGTGGGCACGAGCAGTACTTC. It encodes CASIEARWGGHEQYF.

The V gene is TRBV19, the J gene TRBJ1-1; D gene ambiguous. The germline gives CDR1 LNHDA, CDR2 SQIVND (reference sequence). V lost 6 bases and J 5 bases, leaving 10 bases between the germline ends. The CDR3 runs to 12 residues. In DNA, the CDR3 is TGTGCCAGTAGGTTCAAAGGGACTGAAGCTTTCTTT. Amino acids: CASRFKGTEAFF.

This clone was counted a single time. The chain joins TRBV28 to TRBJ1-1; D gene ambiguous. Trimming cost V 2 bases and J 0 bases, with 7 bases left between them. The CDR3 length is 14 residues. CDR1 and CDR2 (germline): MDHEN, SYDVKM. DNA for the CDR3: TGTGCCAGCAGTTTACTCGGGATGAACACTGAAGCTTTCTTT. Amino acid sequence: CASSLLGMNTEAFF.

V gene TRBV2 combines with J gene TRBJ2-1; 10 bases map to TRBD2. With 8 bases clipped from V and 9 bases from J, the junction kept 10 bases outside the gene matches. Per germline, CDR1 SNHLY and CDR2 FYNNEI. The CDR3 consists of 14 residues. CDR3: CASYLAGGLTEQFF. The CDR3 DNA follows: TGTGCCAGCTACTTAGCGGGAGGACTCACTGAGCAGTTCTTC.

This chain joins TRBV5-1 and TRBJ2-1; the D gene is possibly TRBD2 (6 bases). The CDR3 contains 18 residues. With 4 bases removed from V and 1 base from J, the gap between germline ends came to 21 bases. Germline CDR1 and CDR2: SGHRS and YFSETQ. CDR3 in amino acids: CASSPRFSGPRSYNEQFF. The CDR3 region has the DNA TGCGCCAGCAGCCCCCGCTTTAGCGGACCTAGGTCCTACAATGAGCAGTTCTTC.

The J gene is TRBJ2-2, the V gene TRBV7-3; no definite D call. The germline V gene has CDR1 SGHTA and CDR2 FQGTGA. This CDR3 spans 15 amino acids. The germline V and J ends were trimmed by 5 bases and 2 bases, with 12 bases remaining between them. The CDR3 reads CASSPGRTNTGELFF. The CDR3 nucleotides read TGTGCCAGCAGCCCGGGCCGGACCAACACCGGGGAGCTGTTTTTT.

This chain uses TRBV13 with TRBJ2-1; TRBD2 matches 7 bases. The CDR3 sequence is 17 residues long. Germline values: CDR1 PRHDT, CDR2 FYEKMQ (reference sequence). The trim removed 4 bases at V and 0 bases at J, leaving 9 bases unmatched. The CDR3 spells CASSSLAGGVSYNEQFF. The CDR3 region has the DNA TGTGCCAGCAGCTCTTTGGCTGGGGGGGTCTCCTACAATGAGCAGTTCTTC.

The gene calls are TRBV28 and TRBJ2-7; tentative D call: TRBD1 (5 bases). CDR1 and CDR2 from the germline V gene are MDHEN and SYDVKM. The CDR3 sequence is 14 residues long. Trimming pared 11 bases from V and 4 bases from J, leaving 21 bases between. CDR3 bases: TGTGCCTTCAGCCCCAGGACACAGAATTACGAGCAGTACTTC. Amino acid sequence: CAFSPRTQNYEQYF.

This clone has a handful of counts. The rearrangement links TRBV6-1 to TRBJ1-4; the D is unclear. V dropped 3 bases and J dropped 8 bases, with 22 bases sitting between them. The CDR3 is 17 amino acids. CDR1 is MNHNS, CDR2 SASEGT, per germline. The CDR3, as DNA: TGTGCCAGCAGTGACCCACACCCGGGCCCCTTCGGAGAAAAACTGTTTTTT. It encodes CASSDPHPGPFGEKLFF.

The gene calls are TRBV7-6 and TRBJ1-1, with 8 positions matching TRBD1. Trimming at V came to 4 bases and at J to 0 bases, leaving 10 bases not matched to a gene. The germline gives CDR1 SGHVS, CDR2 FNYEAQ. This CDR3 has 17 amino acids. CDR3 bases: TGTGCCAGCAGCTCTATGACAGGGGTCACGATGAACACTGAAGCTTTCTTT. This codes for CASSSMTGVTMNTEAFF.

This chain links TRBV28 with TRBJ1-5, with 8 bases identical to TRBD1. From germline, CDR1 is MDHEN and CDR2 SYDVKM. The CDR3 spans 14 residues. The junction had 9 bases not matched to a gene; V was cut back by 7 bases and J by 7 bases. Here the CDR3 reads CASIGQGREQPQHF. As DNA, the CDR3 is TGTGCCAGCATTGGACAGGGTCGGGAGCAGCCCCAGCATTTT. The whole variable domain, filled in from reference TRBV28 and TRBJ1-5, reads DVKVTQSSRYLVKRTGEKVFLECVQDMDHENMFWYRQDPGLGLRLIYFSYDVKMKEKGDIPEGYSVSREKKERFSLILESASTNQTSMYLCASIGQGREQPQHFGDGTRLSIL.

This chain joins TRBV5-1 and TRBJ1-3, with 9 nucleotides matching TRBD1. Germline V gene lookup returns CDR1 SGHRS and CDR2 YFSETQ. The CDR3 extends over 18 amino acids. V was pared by 4 bases and J by 4 bases, with 15 bases of the junction left unmatched. The CDR3 reads CASSIGTGTRAAGNTIYF. In nucleotides, the CDR3 is TGCGCCAGCAGCATCGGGACAGGGACTAGGGCGGCGGGAAACACCATATATTTT.

The genes are TRBV6-1 and TRBJ2-1; 12 bases match TRBD2. CDR3 length: 14 residues. V was pared by 5 bases and J by 12 bases, with 8 bases of the junction left unmatched. Looked up from germline, CDR1 is MNHNS and CDR2 is SASEGT. The CDR3 bases are TGTGCCAGCAGTCCTCCCATGACTAGCGGGGGGCAGTTCTTC. This codes for CASSPPMTSGGQFF.

The sample holds one count of this clone. V and J are TRBV6-5 and TRBJ2-7, with 8 bases that match TRBD2. V shed 5 bases and J 6 bases; nucleotides not matched to a gene: 3. The CDR3 has 12 residues. CDR1 is MNHEY and CDR2 is SVGAGI in the germline V gene. CDR3 amino acids: CASSNLAGEQYF. The CDR3 DNA is TGTGCCAGCAGTAATCTAGCGGGCGAGCAGTACTTC.

This clone was detected only once. This chain links TRBV27 with TRBJ1-3, with D perhaps matching TRBD1 (5 bases). The CDR3 loop spans 15 amino acids. The V end lost 6 bases, the J end lost 3 bases, and 15 bases lay between the germline ends. From germline, CDR1 is MNHEY and CDR2 SMNVEV (reference sequence). As DNA, the CDR3 is TGTGCCAGCAGCCCAACCCAGGGTTTTGGAAACACCATATATTTT. Encoded protein: CASSPTQGFGNTIYF.